Included here is one T cell receptor (beta chain) sequence, with context. The data are from a study of cytomegalovirus exposure and HLA in healthy donors. Germline V gene sequence: CDR1 MNHNS, CDR2 SASEGT. CDR3 length: 14 residues. J gave up 7 bases and V 8 bases, and 9 bases lay outside the gene matches. PCR primers comprised 60 Vbeta and 13 Jbeta primers. The protocol was immunoSEQ multiplex PCR, while the TCRdb copy is restricted to in-frame clones and leaves out a portion. In the table there are 100,000 or so clones, about four fifths of which are singletons. The rearrangement uses TRBV6-1 and TRBJ2-1, with TRBD2 matching 9 bases. This receptor was identified in a man aged 35-49 years in good health and CMV-seropositive. Sequencing used PBMCs. Here the CDR3 reads CASDLAGSGNEQFF. The CDR3 DNA reads TGTGCCAGCGATCTAGCGGGGTCGGGGAATGAGCAGTTCTTC.